What follows describes a single T cell receptor (beta chain). V was cut by 0 bases and J by 0 bases, with 13 bases left in between. The CDR3 has 17 amino acids. The germline V gene has CDR1 SGDLS and CDR2 YYNGEE. The data were taken from a study of blood T cell repertoires in COVID-19. Study summary: The origin of the acute and convalescent COVID-19 samples was the United States, Italy and Spain. From T cells, B-cell-depleted T cells, or PBMCs came the material, which was cDNA or gDNA.

Authors' analysis steps: Quantification of nucleated cells was approximated via reference gene primer amplification. Profiling relied on immunoSEQ multiplex PCR, and the TCRdb table lists in-frame clones only, not all of them. The V and J calls and the clone size are those of that table, but D and trimming were determined from the DNA. The table includes under 200,000 clones, approximately 80% detected once. Sample: peripheral blood. The sequence derives from a human donor in a cohort sampled during active COVID-19. The J gene is TRBJ1-3, the V gene TRBV9; D is undetermined. CDR3 region: CASSVAPGTNSGNTIYF. In DNA form, the CDR3 reads TGTGCCAGCAGCGTAGCCCCCGGAACTAACTCTGGAAACACCATATATTTT.